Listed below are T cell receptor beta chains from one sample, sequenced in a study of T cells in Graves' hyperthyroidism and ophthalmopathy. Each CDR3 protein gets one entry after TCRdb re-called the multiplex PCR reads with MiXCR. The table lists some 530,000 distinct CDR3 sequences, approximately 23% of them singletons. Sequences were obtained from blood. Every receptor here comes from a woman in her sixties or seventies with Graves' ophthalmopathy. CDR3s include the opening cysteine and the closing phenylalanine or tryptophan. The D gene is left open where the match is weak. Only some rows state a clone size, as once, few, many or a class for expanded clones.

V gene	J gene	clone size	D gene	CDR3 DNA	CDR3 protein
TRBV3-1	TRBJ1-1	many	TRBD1	TGTGCCAGCAGCCGCGGAGGGGGCGGTGGCACTGAAGCTTTCTTT	CASSRGGGGGTEAFF
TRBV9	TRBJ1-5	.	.	TGTGCCAGCAGCGTGAGACAGTTTACCAATCAGCCCCAGCATTTT	CASSVRQFTNQPQHF
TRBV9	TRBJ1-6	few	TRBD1	TGTGCCAGCAGCGTAGGGGACAGGGGCTCACCCCTCCACTTT	CASSVGDRGSPLHF
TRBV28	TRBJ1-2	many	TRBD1	TGTGCCAGCAGTTCACCGGGACAGGACACCTTAGGAGATGGCTACACCTTC	CASSSPGQDTLGDGYTF
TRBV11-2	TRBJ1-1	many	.	TGTGCCAGCAGCTTTAATCCGGACCCGAACACTGAAGCTTTCTTT	CASSFNPDPNTEAFF
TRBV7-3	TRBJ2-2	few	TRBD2	TGTGCCAGCAGCTTGGGGGGGAGCGGCCCCGGGGAGCTGTTTTTT	CASSLGGSGPGELFF
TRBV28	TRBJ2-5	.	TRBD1	TGTGCCAGCAGTTTTGGGACAGTTCAAGAGACCCAGTACTTC	CASSFGTVQETQYF
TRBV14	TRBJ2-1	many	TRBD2	TGTGCCAGCAGCCCCGGGGCTAGCGGTAGTAGTGAGCAGTTCTTC	CASSPGASGSSEQFF
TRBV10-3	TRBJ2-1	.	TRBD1	TGTGCCATCAGTGAGGGACAGGGGAGTAATGAGCAGTTCTTC	CAISEGQGSNEQFF
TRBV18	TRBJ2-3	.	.	TGTGCCAGCTCACCAGAATCCTATACGCAGTATTTT	CASSPESYTQYF
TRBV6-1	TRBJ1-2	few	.	TGTGCCAGCAGTGACAGTCTCTATGGCTACACCTTC	CASSDSLYGYTF
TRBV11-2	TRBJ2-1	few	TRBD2	TGTGCCAGCAGCTTCCACCGGACGGGGGGGACTAGCGTGGGCAATGAGCAGTTCTTC	CASSFHRTGGTSVGNEQFF
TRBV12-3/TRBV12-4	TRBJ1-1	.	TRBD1	TGTGCCAGCAGGGGGAGGACAGGGGGGATAATGAACACTGAAGCTTTCTTT	CASRGRTGGIMNTEAFF
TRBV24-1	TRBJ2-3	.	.	TGTGCCACCAGTGATTTTGGTAGCGCGGCGCAGTATTTT	CATSDFGSAAQYF
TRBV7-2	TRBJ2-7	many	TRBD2	TGTGCCAGCAGCTTTAGCGGGGGCTCCTACGAGCAGTACTTC	CASSFSGGSYEQYF
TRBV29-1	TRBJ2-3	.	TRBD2	TGCAGCGCCTCTGCTATAGCGGGAGGCCCCACAGATACGCAGTATTTT	CSASAIAGGPTDTQYF
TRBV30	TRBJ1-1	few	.	TGTGCCTGGAGATTCCGGGAAACTGAAGCTTTCTTT	CAWRFRETEAFF
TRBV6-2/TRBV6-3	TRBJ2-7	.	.	TGTGCCAGCAGTTACGGCCTCGGTGCTAGGGAGGCCGAGCAGTACTTC	CASSYGLGAREAEQYF
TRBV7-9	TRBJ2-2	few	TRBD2	TGTGCCAGCAGCTTACAGCGGGGATGGACCGGGGAGCTGTTTTTT	CASSLQRGWTGELFF
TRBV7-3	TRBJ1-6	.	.	TGTGCCAGCAGCGGCCGGGAGCCAGCGACGTCACCCCTCCACTTT	CASSGREPATSPLHF
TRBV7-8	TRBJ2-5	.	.	TGTGCCAGCAGCCCAGGGTTTAGCGTCCCGTGGGAGACCCAGTACTTC	CASSPGFSVPWETQYF
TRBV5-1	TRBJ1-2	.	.	TGCGCCAGCAGCTTGGTGGACAAATCCAACTATGGCTACACCTTC	CASSLVDKSNYGYTF
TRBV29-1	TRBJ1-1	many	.	TGCAGCGTTGGGGGGGCACAGGAAGCTTTCTTT	CSVGGAQEAFF
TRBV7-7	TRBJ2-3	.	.	TGTGCTAGCAGCCCCACAGCTGGTACAGATACGCAGTATTTT	CASSPTAGTDTQYF
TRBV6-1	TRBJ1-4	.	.	TGTGCCAGCAGTCACAGGTCAACTAATGAAAAACTGTTTTTT	CASSHRSTNEKLFF
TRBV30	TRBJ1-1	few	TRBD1	TGTGCCTGGAGTGTAAGACAGGGTGTAGCCCGCTCCGCTTTCTTT	CAWSVRQGVARSAFF
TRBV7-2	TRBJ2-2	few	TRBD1	TGTGCCAGCAGCTTAGCAGGGTTACAGGGGTATCGGGAGCTGTTTTTT	CASSLAGLQGYRELFF
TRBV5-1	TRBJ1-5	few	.	TGCGCCAGCAGCCCGGACGGGAGGACTCAGCCCCAGCATTTT	CASSPDGRTQPQHF
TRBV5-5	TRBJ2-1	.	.	TGTGCCAGCAGCCGGACTCAGGTTCCCCGGAATTACAATGAGCAGTTCTTC	CASSRTQVPRNYNEQFF
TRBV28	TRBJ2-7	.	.	TGTGCCAGCAGTCAGACTATGGAGGTCTACGAGCAGTACTTC	CASSQTMEVYEQYF
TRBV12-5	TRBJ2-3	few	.	TGTGCTAGTGGTTTGGGAGCCGCCGGGGGTACGCAGTATTTT	CASGLGAAGGTQYF
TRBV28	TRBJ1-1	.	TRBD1	TGTGCCAGCGCCTCGCAAGCCTATACAGGGGACACTGAAGCTTTCTTT	CASASQAYTGDTEAFF
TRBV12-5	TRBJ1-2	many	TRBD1	TGTGCTAGTGGTTACGGGGGCAGGGGGCATGGCTACACCTTC	CASGYGGRGHGYTF
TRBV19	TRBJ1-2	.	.	TGTGCCAGTAGTATTTCAACGTCTAACTATGGCTACACCTTC	CASSISTSNYGYTF
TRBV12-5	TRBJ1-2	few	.	TGTGCTAGTGGGTTACAGGGCTACGGCGGCTACACCTTC	CASGLQGYGGYTF